The 5 T cell receptor beta chains listed next were all sequenced from one sample in a study of cytomegalovirus exposure and HLA in healthy donors. Measured with immunoSEQ multiplex PCR; TCRdb has only the in-frame clones, and not every one. The sample lists about 50,000 clones, over 85% occurring once. The sequenced material came from PBMCs. These receptors came from a man between 18 and 35 years old in good health and CMV-seronegative.

The chain uses TRBV6-5 and TRBJ1-2; 8 nucleotides line up with TRBD1. Germline V gene lookup returns CDR1 MNHEY and CDR2 SVGAGI. The length of the CDR3 is 13 residues. Germline trimming cut 5 bases from V and 8 bases from J; bases unmatched to any gene: 7. CDR3 sequence: CASSVDRVRGYTF. Written as DNA, the CDR3 is TGTGCCAGCAGTGTGGACAGGGTGAGGGGCTACACCTTC.

V is TRBV7-8 and J is TRBJ2-1; D is perhaps TRBD1 (6 bases). This CDR3 has 11 amino acids. From germline, CDR1 is SGHVS and CDR2 FQNEAQ. The V and J ends lost 5 bases and 10 bases respectively, with 9 bases between them. DNA for the CDR3: TGTGCCAGCAGCGTCGGACAGGAGCAGTTCTTC. Its protein is CASSVGQEQFF.

The rearrangement links TRBV7-2 to TRBJ2-1; D not resolved. The V gene lost 5 bases and the J gene lost 2 bases, with 19 bases spanning the gap. Looked up from germline, CDR1 is SGHTA and CDR2 is FQGNSA. There are 17 residues in the CDR3. The CDR3 spells CASSPHVSPGTYNEQFF. The CDR3 region has the DNA TGTGCCAGCAGCCCTCACGTTAGCCCCGGAACCTACAATGAGCAGTTCTTC. Based on the CDR3 plus reference TRBV7-2 and TRBJ2-1, the full variable domain is GAGVSQSPSNKVTEKGKDVELRCDPISGHTALYWYRQSLGQGLEFLIYFQGNSAPDKSGLPSDRFSAERTGGSVSTLTIQRTQQEDSAVYLCASSPHVSPGTYNEQFFGPGTRLTVL.

This chain joins TRBV10-3 and TRBJ2-2; D gene ambiguous. The CDR3 has 13 residues. Trimming removed 3 bases from V and 5 bases from J, with 7 bases in between. Germline CDR1 ENHRY, CDR2 SYGVKD. CDR3 residues: CAISELNTGELFF. Written as DNA, the CDR3 is TGTGCCATCAGTGAACTGAATACCGGGGAGCTGTTTTTT.

The chain links TRBV18 to TRBJ2-3; TRBD2 aligns across 14 bases. CDR1 is KGHSH, CDR2 LQKENI, per germline. The CDR3 runs to 17 residues. V lost 1 base and J lost 1; bases outside the gene matches: 1. This chain's CDR3 is CASSPQGLAGGTDTQYF. CDR3 coding DNA: TGTGCCAGCTCACCACAGGGACTAGCGGGAGGCACAGATACGCAGTATTTT.